This T cell receptor (beta chain) comes out of a study of blood T cell repertoires in COVID-19. Repertoires were generated with immunoSEQ multiplex PCR, while TCRdb's copy carries only in-frame clones and drops some. Of approximately 90,000 clones in the sample, approximately 80% were seen once. V lost 2 bases and J 4 bases, leaving 12 bases between the germline ends. The CDR3 totals 15 residues. The germline CDR1 and CDR2 sequences are MNHNS and SASEGT. What was sequenced was peripheral blood. The gene calls are TRBV6-1 and TRBJ1-3; D ambiguous. The sequence came from a woman older than 75 with active or convalescent COVID-19. The CDR3 loop reads CASSETPQVGNTIYF. The DNA of the CDR3 is TGTGCCAGCAGTGAAACACCCCAGGTGGGAAACACCATATATTTT.